This T cell receptor beta chain was obtained from a study of glioma-infiltrating T cells. Regarding the study as a whole: Only very few CDR3 sequences appeared in both tissue and blood. Gliomas, especially low-grade, showed above-expected tissue-blood divergence; non-neoplastic patients showed below.

TCR alpha and beta CDR3 regions were amplified from RNA using iRepertoire nested multiplex PCR. TCRdb itself ran the multiplex PCR reads through MiXCR, one entry per CDR3 protein. This sample carries approximately 90,000 distinct CDR3 sequences, 20% to 25% of them seen once, and the ten largest clones take more than 6.5%. The CDR3 has 13 amino acids. In germline, CDR1 is DFQATT, CDR2 SNEGSKA (reference sequence). This clonotype was seen many times. The antigen is unknown. The chain carries TRBV20-1 and TRBJ2-1; 10 positions match TRBD2. The source of this sequence is a human donor with low-grade glioma or glioblastoma, undergoing nonglioma brain surgery, or in good health (not recorded which). The sequenced sample consisted of glioma tissue, nonneoplastic brain tissue, or PBMCs (not recorded which). The CDR3 region has the DNA TGCAGCGCAACTAGCGGGGCATACAATGAGCAGTTCTTC. It codes for CSATSGAYNEQFF.